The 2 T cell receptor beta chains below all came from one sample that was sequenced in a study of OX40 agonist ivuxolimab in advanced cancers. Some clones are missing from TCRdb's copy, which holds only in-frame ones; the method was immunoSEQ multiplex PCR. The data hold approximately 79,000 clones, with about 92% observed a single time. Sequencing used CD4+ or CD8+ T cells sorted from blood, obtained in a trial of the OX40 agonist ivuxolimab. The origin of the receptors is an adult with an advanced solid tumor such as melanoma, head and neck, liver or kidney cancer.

CDR3 sequence reads: CASNRHRDSYNEQFF. The DNA for the CDR3 is TGTGCCAGTAACAGACATCGGGACAGTTACAATGAGCAGTTCTTC. This rearrangement joins TRBV19 to TRBJ2-1; 7 bases match TRBD1. Germline-derived CDR1 and CDR2 are LNHDA and SQIVND (reference sequence). The V and J ends lost 7 bases and 4 bases, in that order; junction bases with no gene match: 10. This CDR3 contains 15 residues. Looking up the rest from reference TRBV19 and TRBJ2-1 gives the full variable domain: DGGITQSPKYLFRKEGQNVTLSCEQNLNHDAMYWYRQDPGQGLRLIYYSQIVNDFQKGDIAEGYSVSREKKESFPLTVTSAQKNPTAFYLCASNRHRDSYNEQFFGPGTRLTVL.

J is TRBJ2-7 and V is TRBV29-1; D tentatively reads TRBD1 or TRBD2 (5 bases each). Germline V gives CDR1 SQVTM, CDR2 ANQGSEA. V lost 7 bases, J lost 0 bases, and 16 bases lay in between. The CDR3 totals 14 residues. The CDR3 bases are TGCAGCGCTTGGGGCAGGGAGTCCTCCTACGAGCAGTACTTC. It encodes CSAWGRESSYEQYF.